The following is a TCR beta chain sequence with its context. This CDR3 spans 14 amino acids. Germline assignment: CDR1 MNHEY and CDR2 SVGAGI. Trimming stripped 5 bases from V and 4 bases from J, with 11 bases between. The treatment here: randomized to nivolumab then ipilimumab (arm A) or the reverse (arm B). Patients had received no earlier DNA-damaging chemotherapy. PBMC sorting kept live CD3+CD8+ cells without CD19 or CD56. Here immunoSEQ multiplex PCR was the method, and the copy in TCRdb shows in-frame clones only, minus some. Among around 9,700 clones listed, 56% were seen once. This entry is derived from a study of sequential checkpoint blockade in melanoma.

The chain couples TRBV6-5 to TRBJ1-4; a possible D gene is TRBD1 (6 bases). The TCR sequence derives from a human donor with melanoma. The sequencing here drew on CD8+ T cells sorted from blood (inferred from file names), taken from a patient given nivolumab and ipilimumab in sequence. The CDR3 loop is CASSVDSINEKLFF. The CDR3 nucleotides read TGTGCCAGCAGTGTGGACAGCATTAATGAAAAACTGTTTTTT.